This T cell receptor beta chain is drawn from a study of T-cell reconstitution after alpha-beta-depleted transplantation in children. Study findings and constraints: Roughly two months post-transplant, alpha-beta T cells reportedly originated from several hundred graft clones that had expanded. Diversity and T-cell counts at one year after transplant derived mostly from new T cells. The origin of high day-60 TCRbeta diversity in some patients lay in surviving recipient T cells and thymic progenitors.

TCRbeta library preparation incorporated unique molecular identifiers. TCRdb processed the PCR reads anew with MiXCR; each CDR3 protein has one entry. Seen here are about 830,000 distinct CDR3 sequences, roughly 15% observed once, and the top ten hold just under 5%. Of note for this clonotype: Its cognate antigen is unknown.

The CDR3 runs to 18 residues. Per the germline V gene, CDR1 is SQVTM and CDR2 is ANQGSEA. With 0 bases clipped from V and 4 bases from J, the junction kept 15 bases outside the gene matches. This TCR was recovered from a male patient between 5 and 17 years old who had a stem cell transplant for acute lymphoblastic leukemia, so the T cells may come from the graft donor. The chain has TRBV29-1 and TRBJ1-5; 7 bases fit TRBD1. The sequencing used PBMCs, mostly from graft donor cells, collected 360 days after TCRalphabeta/CD19-depleted stem cell transplant. CDR3 in amino acids: CSVEDVPGRDRKNQPQHF. The CDR3 DNA reads as TGCAGCGTTGAAGATGTACCTGGGAGGGACAGAAAAAATCAGCCCCAGCATTTT.